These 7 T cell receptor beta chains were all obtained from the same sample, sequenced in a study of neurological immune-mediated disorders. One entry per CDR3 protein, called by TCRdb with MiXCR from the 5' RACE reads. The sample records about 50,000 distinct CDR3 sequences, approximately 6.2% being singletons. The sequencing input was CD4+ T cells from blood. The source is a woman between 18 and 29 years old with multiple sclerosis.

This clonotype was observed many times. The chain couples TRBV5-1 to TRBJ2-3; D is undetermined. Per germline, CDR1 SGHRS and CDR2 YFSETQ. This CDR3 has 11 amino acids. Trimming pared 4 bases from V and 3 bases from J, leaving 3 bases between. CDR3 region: CASSKTDTQYF. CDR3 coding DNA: TGCGCCAGCAGCAAAACAGATACGCAGTATTTT.

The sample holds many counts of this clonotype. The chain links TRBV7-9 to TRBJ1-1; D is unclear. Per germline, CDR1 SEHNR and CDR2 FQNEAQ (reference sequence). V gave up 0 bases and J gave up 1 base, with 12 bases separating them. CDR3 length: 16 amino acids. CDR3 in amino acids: CASSLASQVGNTEAFF. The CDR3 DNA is TGTGCCAGCAGCTTAGCGTCGCAGGTTGGGAACACTGAAGCTTTCTTT.

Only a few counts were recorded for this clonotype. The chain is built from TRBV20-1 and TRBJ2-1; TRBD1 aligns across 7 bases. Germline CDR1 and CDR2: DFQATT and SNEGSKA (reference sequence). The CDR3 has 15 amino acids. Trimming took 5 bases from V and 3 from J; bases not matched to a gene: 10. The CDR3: CSADTGVSLYNEQFF. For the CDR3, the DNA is TGCAGTGCTGATACAGGGGTTTCCCTCTACAATGAGCAGTTCTTC.

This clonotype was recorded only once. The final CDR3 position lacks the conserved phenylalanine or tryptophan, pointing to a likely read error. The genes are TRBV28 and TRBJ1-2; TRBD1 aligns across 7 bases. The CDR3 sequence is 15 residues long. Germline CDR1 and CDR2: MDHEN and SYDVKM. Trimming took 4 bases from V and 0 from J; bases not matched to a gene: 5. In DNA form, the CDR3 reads TGTGCCAGCAGTTCCCCGGGGACAGCTAACTATGGCTACACCTGC. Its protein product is CASSSPGTANYGYTC.

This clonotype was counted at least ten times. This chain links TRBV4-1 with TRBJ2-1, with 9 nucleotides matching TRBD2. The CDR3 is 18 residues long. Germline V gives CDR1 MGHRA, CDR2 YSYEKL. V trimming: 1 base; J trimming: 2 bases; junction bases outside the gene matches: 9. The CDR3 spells CASSQGAQRGVAYNEQFF. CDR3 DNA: TGCGCCAGCAGCCAAGGAGCACAGCGGGGGGTGGCCTACAATGAGCAGTTCTTC.

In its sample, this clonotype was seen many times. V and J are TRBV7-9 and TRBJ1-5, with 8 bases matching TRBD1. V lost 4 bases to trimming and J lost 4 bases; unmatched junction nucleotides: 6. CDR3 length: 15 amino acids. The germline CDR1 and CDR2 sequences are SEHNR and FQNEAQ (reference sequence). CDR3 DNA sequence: TGTGCCAGCAGCTCACAGGGGGTACTGAATCAGCCCCAGCATTTT. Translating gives CASSSQGVLNQPQHF.

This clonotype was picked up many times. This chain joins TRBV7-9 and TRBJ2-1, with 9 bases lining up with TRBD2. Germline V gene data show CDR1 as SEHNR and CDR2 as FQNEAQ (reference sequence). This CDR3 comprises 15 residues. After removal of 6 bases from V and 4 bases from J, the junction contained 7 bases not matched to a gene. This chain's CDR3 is CASRVGSGGYNEQFF. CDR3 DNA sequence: TGTGCCAGCAGAGTGGGTAGCGGGGGATACAATGAGCAGTTCTTC.